The present T cell receptor beta chain was sequenced within a study of beta chain features in type 1 diabetes. About the research overall: Across all samples, over 85 million sorted cells were examined.

The study, taken as a whole, reports: Possible PCR preference for shorter templates applied equally to patients and controls. Insertions at VDJ junctions were less frequent in type 1 diabetes patients. These patients also deleted more nucleotides at the same junctions.

This clone occurred a few times. Its target is not known. Investigators reverse transcribed all isolated RNA, so they sequenced expressed TCRB transcripts. Only in-frame clones appear in the TCRdb table, and some are missing; sequencing was by immunoSEQ multiplex PCR. Of about 160,000 clones in the sample, 7.5% to 10% were seen once. What was sequenced was central memory CD4+ T cells from blood. The origin of this receptor is a woman aged 18-35 years in good health.

DNA for the CDR3: TGTGCCAGCAGCGCGGCAGGCCAGCCTGGCTCACCCCTCCACTTT. Residues: CASSAAGQPGSPLHF. The V and J genes are TRBV9 and TRBJ1-6, with no clear D. The CDR3 totals 15 residues. Looked up from germline, CDR1 is SGDLS and CDR2 is YYNGEE. V gave up 3 bases and J gave up 10 bases, with 17 bases separating them.